The 12 T cell receptor beta chains below come from one sample, sequenced in a study of tumor-infiltrating lymphocytes in primary liver carcinoma. The template, roughly 0.45 ug total RNA, yielded TCR beta cDNA made with a constant-region primer. Investigators got TCR beta libraries out of three nested multiplex PCR rounds, done with slightly modified ARM-PCR. In the first two PCR rounds, TRBV1-TRBV30 forward primers were paired with a C-beta reverse primer, and each round lasted approximately 9 cycles. TCRdb reprocessed the multiplex PCR reads via MiXCR and lists one record per CDR3 protein. Of tens of thousands of distinct CDR3 sequences in the sample, about 80% are singletons; the top ten hold over 25%. Co-extraction of RNA and DNA was performed on about 19-32 mg of unsorted bulk tissue. Sequencing was performed on liver tumor tissue from sampling region 3. Subset described: tumor region T3, left-lateral pole. The receptors originated from a man aged 35 to 55 with primary liver carcinoma and hepatitis B virus infection.

To note about this clonotype: The CDR3 carries no conserved terminal phenylalanine or tryptophan, so it likely arises from a read error. The DNA is left out, because the CDR3 cannot be placed on it with certainty; the CDR3 is given as TCRdb lists it. The chain recombines TRBV11-3 with TRBJ2-1; TRBD1 was called by the table and not checked on the DNA. The CDR3 length equals 14 residues, ends included. In germline, CDR1 is SGHNT, CDR2 YENEEA. The CDR3: CASSPREGRNEQSL.

Note on this clonotype: A read error may be the cause here, since a much bigger clone is one base away. The conserved phenylalanine or tryptophan is not found at the CDR3 terminus, so this likely reflects a read error. The V call is TRBV2, the J call TRBJ2-5; 8 nucleotides line up with TRBD2. Looked up from germline, CDR1 is SNHLY and CDR2 is FYNNEI. The trim removed 5 bases at V and 5 bases at J, leaving 1 base unmatched. The CDR3 is 12 residues long. CDR3 nucleotide sequence: TGTGCCAGCAGTAGACTAGCGGAGACCCAGTACTTA. It is translated as CASSRLAETQYL.

With regard to this clonotype: Since no conserved phenylalanine or tryptophan closes the CDR3, a read error is the likely cause. The rearrangement joins TRBV11-2 to TRBJ1-2; no clear D gene. CDR3 size: 13 residues. CDR1 and CDR2 from the germline V gene are SGHAT and FQNNGV. The CDR3 DNA follows: TGTGCCAGAAGCTTAGAGGGAAACTATGGCTACACCTTA. Translated, it gives CARSLEGNYGYTL.

The rearrangement joins TRBV21-1 to TRBJ1-2; the table's D gene call, TRBD1, was not cross checked with the DNA. TRBV21-1 is listed as a pseudogene. The CDR3 has 17 residues. CDR3 DNA sequence: TGTGCCAGCAGCAATAAGGAACGGCCGGGACACAACTATGGCTACACCTTC. Its translation: CASSNKERPGHNYGYTF.

With respect to this clonotype: A much larger clonotype is one base distant, so this may be a read error. This is likely a read error, given that the CDR3 carries no conserved phenylalanine or tryptophan at its end. The V call is TRBV28, the J call TRBJ2-7; TRBD1 aligns across 8 bases. The CDR3 spans 15 residues. Germline-derived CDR1 and CDR2 are MDHEN and SYDVKM. The trim removed 5 bases at V and 1 base at J, leaving 7 bases unmatched. DNA of the CDR3: TGTGCCAGCAGTCCAATTACAGGGGGATCCTACGAGCAGTACTTA. As protein: CASSPITGGSYEQYL.

With regard to this clonotype: A much larger clone sits a single nucleotide away, making a read error possible. The chain combines TRBV4-1 with TRBJ2-1; TRBD2 matches at 7 bases. This CDR3 has 16 residues. Germline loops: CDR1 MGHRA, CDR2 YSYEKL. CDR3 loop: CASSQSGTIYYNGQFF. CDR3 nucleotides: TGCGCCAGCAGCCAATCCGGGACTATTTATTACAATGGGCAGTTCTTC.

In the case of this clonotype: Being one base from a much bigger clone, this may be a read error. The chain links TRBV28 to TRBJ2-5; a weak D match, TRBD2 (6 bases). The CDR3 has 17 residues. Per the germline V gene, CDR1 is MDHEN and CDR2 is SYDVKM. Trimming took 4 bases from V and 2 from J, leaving 20 bases between them. The CDR3 region has the DNA TGTGCCAGCAGTTCCCCGCGGGGAGTAACCGGGCAAGAGACCCAGTACTTC. Amino acids: CASSSPRGVTGQETQYF. The whole variable domain, filled in from reference TRBV28 and TRBJ2-5, reads DVKVTQSSRYLVKRTGEKVFLECVQDMDHENMFWYRQDPGLGLRLIYFSYDVKMKEKGDIPEGYSVSREKKERFSLILESASTNQTSMYLCASSSPRGVTGQETQYFGPGTRLLVL.

The CDR3, as DNA: TGTACCAACAGCTTATCCGTTGGACTGGCGGGAGGGGGGTACGAGCAGTACTTC. This encodes CTNSLSVGLAGGGYEQYF. The chain joins TRBV11-2 to TRBJ2-7; 9 bases align to TRBD2. The germline CDR1 and CDR2 sequences are SGHAT and FQNNGV. The CDR3 is made up of 18 amino acids.

This clonotype was counted a single time. A read error may produce the germline difference seen at one junction end. V gene TRBV7-9 combines with J gene TRBJ2-1, with 7 bases fitting TRBD2. Per germline, CDR1 SEHNR and CDR2 FQNEAQ (reference sequence). The CDR3 is 15 residues long. The DNA for the CDR3 is TGTGCCTGCAGTTTTGGCGGGAGCGCGGACAATGAGCAGTTCTTC. Residues: CACSFGGSADNEQFF.

This clonotype occurred many times. The rearrangement links TRBV12-3 or TRBV12-4 to TRBJ2-3; D remains ambiguous. The CDR3 runs to 11 residues. Trimming took off 0 bases at V and 6 bases at J, with 1 base between the two ends. The CDR3 nucleotides are TGTGCCAGCAGTTTAGCTGATACGCAGTATTTT. It specifies CASSLADTQYF.

This clonotype occurred once. Here the CDR3 omits its conserved ending phenylalanine or tryptophan, so a read error is the likely source. The chain links TRBV24-1 to TRBJ2-7; no clear D. CDR3 length: 13 residues. Germline V lookup: CDR1 KGHDR, CDR2 SFDVKD. In DNA form, the CDR3 reads TGTACCACCAGTGATCTCCCCTCCTACGAGCAGTACCTC. It codes for CTTSDLPSYEQYL.

A remark on this clonotype: Germline is not matched at one junction end, which may reflect a read error. The chain employs TRBV4-1 and TRBJ2-3, with no clear D. This CDR3 spans 13 amino acids. CDR1 is MGHRA, CDR2 YSYEKL, per germline. The CDR3 DNA sequence: TGCGCCAGCGGCCAAAGAGCAGCAGATACGCAGTATTTT. Translated: CASGQRAADTQYF.